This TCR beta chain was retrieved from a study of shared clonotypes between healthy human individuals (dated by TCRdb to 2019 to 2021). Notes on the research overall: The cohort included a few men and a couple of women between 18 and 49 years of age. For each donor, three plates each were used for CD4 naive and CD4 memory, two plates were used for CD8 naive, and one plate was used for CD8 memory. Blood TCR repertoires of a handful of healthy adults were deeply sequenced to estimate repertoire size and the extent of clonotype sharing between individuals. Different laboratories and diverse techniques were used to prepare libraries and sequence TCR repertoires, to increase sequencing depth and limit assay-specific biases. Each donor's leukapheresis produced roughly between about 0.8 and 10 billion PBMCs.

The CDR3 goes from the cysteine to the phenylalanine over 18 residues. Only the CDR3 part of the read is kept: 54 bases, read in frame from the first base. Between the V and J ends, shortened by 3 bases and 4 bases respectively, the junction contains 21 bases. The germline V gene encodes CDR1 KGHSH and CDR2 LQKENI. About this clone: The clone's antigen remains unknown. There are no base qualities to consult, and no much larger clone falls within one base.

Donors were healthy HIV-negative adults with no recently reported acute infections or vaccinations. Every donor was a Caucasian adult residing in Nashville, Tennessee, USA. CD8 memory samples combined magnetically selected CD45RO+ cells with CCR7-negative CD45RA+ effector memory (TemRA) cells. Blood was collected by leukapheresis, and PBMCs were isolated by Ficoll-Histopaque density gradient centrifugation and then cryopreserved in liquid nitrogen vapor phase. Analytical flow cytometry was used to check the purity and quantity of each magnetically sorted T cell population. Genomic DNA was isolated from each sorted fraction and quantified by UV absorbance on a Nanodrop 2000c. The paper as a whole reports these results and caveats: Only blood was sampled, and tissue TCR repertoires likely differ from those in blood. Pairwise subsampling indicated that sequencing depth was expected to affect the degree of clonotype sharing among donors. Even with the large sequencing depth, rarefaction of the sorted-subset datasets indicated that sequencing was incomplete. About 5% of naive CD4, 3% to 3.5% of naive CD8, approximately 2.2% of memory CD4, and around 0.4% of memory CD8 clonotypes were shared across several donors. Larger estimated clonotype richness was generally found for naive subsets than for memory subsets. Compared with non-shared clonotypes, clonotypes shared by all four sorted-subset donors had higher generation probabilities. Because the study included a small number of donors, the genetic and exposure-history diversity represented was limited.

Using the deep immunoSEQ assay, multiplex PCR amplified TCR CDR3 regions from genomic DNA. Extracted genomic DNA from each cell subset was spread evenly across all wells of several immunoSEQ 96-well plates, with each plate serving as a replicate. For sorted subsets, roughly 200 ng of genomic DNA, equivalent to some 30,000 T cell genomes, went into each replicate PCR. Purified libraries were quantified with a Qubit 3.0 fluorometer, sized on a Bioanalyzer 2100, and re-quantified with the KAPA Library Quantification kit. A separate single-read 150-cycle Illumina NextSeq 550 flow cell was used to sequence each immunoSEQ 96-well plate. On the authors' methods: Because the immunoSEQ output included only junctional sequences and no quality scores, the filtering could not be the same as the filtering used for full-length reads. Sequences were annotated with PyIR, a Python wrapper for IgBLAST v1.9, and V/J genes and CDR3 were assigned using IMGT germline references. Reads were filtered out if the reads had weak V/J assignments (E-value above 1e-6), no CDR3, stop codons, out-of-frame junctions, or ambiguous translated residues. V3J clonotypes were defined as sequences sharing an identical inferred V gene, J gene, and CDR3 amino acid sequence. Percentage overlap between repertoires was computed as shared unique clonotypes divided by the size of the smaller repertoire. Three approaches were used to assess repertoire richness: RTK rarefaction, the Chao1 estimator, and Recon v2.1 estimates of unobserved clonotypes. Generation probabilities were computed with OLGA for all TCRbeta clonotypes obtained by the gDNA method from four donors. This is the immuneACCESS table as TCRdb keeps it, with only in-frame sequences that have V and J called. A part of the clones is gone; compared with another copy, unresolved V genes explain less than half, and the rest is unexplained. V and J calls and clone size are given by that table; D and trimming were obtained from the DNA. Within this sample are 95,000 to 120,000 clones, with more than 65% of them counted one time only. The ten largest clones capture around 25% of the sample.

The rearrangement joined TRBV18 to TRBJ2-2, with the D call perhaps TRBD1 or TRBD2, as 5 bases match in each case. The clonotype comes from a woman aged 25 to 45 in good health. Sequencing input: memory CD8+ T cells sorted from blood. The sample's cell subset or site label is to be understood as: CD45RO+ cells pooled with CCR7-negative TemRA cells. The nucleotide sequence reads TGTGCCAGCTCACCGCGCCTCGGGACGAAATCCCCCACCGGGGAGCTGTTTTTT. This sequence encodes CASSPRLGTKSPTGELFF. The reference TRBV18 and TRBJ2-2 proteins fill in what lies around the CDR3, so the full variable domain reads NAGVMQNPRHLVRRRGQEARLRCSPMKGHSHVYWYRQLPEEGLKFMVYLQKENIIDESGMPKERFSAEFPKEGPSILRIQQVVRGDSAAYFCASSPRLGTKSPTGELFFGEGSRLTVL.